A single T cell receptor beta chain is shown here with its context. Its matching antigen is unknown. This record comes from a study of shared clonotypes between healthy human individuals. On the study more broadly: Used for every donor were three CD4 naive, three CD4 memory, two CD8 naive and one CD8 memory plate.

For sorted subsets, 150 to 200 ng DNA per replicate equaled approximately 30,000 T cell genomes. Clones were sequenced by immunoSEQ multiplex PCR, and TCRdb holds only the in-frame ones, with some missing. The sample carries around 2.1 million clones, 90% to 97% recorded once. Study-wide findings and caveats: Clonotypes that were shared across a handful of donors made up around 5% of naive CD4 clonotypes.

This CDR3 has 16 amino acids. J lost 2 bases, V lost 2 bases, and 3 bases had no gene match. Germline V gene sequence: CDR1 MGHDK, CDR2 SYGVNS. The material sequenced was naive CD4+ T cells sorted from blood. Subset described: CD45RA+ positively selected. The receptor was derived from a man between 18 and 35 years old in good health. This chain connects TRBV25-1 to TRBJ1-5; 10 bases line up with TRBD1. In DNA, the CDR3 is TGTGCCAGCAGTGAAACCGGGACAGGGGGCAATCAGCCCCAGCATTTT. It specifies CASSETGTGGNQPQHF.